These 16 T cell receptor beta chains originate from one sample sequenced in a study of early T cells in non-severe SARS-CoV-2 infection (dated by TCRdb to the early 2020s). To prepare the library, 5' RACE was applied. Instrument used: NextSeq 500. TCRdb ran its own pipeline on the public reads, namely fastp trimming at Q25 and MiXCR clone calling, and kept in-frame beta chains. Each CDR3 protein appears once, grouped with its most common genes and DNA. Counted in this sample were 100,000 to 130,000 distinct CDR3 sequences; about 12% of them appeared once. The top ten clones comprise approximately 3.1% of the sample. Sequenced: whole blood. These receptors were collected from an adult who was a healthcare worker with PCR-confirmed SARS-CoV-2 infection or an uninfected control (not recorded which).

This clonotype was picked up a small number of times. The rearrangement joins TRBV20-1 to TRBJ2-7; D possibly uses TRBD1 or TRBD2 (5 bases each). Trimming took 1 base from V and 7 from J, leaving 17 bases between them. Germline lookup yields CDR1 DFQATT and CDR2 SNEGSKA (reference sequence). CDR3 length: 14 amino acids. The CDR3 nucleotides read TGCAGTGCTAGAGGGGCATCCGAGGGGCGGGAGCAGTACTTC. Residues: CSARGASEGREQYF.

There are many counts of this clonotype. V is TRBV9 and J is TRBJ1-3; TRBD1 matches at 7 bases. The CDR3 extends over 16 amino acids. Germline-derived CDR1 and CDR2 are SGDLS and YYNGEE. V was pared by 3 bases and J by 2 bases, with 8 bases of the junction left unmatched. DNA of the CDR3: TGTGCCAGCAGCGCTGGACAGGACCCCACTGGAAACACCATATATTTT. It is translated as CASSAGQDPTGNTIYF.

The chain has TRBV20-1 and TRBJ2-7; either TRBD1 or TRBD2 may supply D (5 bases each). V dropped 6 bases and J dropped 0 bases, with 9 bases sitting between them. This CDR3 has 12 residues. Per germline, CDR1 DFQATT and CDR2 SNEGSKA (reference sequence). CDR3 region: CSARDGSYEQYF. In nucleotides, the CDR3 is TGCAGTGCCCGGGACGGCTCCTACGAGCAGTACTTC.

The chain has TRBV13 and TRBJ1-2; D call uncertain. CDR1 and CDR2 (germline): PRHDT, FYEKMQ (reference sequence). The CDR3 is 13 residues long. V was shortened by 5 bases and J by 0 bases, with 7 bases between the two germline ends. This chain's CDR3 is CASSGRANYGYTF. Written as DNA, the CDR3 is TGTGCCAGCAGCGGGCGAGCTAACTATGGCTACACCTTC.

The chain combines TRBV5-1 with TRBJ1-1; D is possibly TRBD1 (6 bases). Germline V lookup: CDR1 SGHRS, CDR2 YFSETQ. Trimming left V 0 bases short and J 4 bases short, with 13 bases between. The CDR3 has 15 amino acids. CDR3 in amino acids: CASSLDTGSGTEAFF. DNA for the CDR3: TGCGCCAGCAGCTTGGATACAGGGTCGGGCACTGAAGCTTTCTTT.

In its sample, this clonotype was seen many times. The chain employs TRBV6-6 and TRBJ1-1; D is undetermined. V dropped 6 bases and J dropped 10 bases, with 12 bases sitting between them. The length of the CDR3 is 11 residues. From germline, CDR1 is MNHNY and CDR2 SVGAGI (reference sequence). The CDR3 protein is CASSFVSGAFF. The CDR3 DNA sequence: TGTGCCAGCAGCTTCGTCTCAGGAGCTTTCTTT.

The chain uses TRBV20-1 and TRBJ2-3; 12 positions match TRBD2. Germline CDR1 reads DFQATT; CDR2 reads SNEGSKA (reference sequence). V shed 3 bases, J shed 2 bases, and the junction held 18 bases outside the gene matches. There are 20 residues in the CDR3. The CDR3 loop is CSARGRLAGVRSQITDTQYF. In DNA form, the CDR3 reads TGCAGTGCTAGGGGCCGACTAGCGGGAGTCCGTTCGCAGATCACAGATACGCAGTATTTT.

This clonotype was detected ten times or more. The CDR3 nucleotides are TGTGCCACCGTAGGACAGAGCACAGATACGCAGTATTTT. It yields the protein CATVGQSTDTQYF. The J gene is TRBJ2-3, the V gene TRBV6-1; a possible D gene is TRBD1 (6 bases). Germline loops: CDR1 MNHNS, CDR2 SASEGT. V lost 10 bases, J lost 0 bases, and 11 bases lay in between. The CDR3 has 13 amino acids.

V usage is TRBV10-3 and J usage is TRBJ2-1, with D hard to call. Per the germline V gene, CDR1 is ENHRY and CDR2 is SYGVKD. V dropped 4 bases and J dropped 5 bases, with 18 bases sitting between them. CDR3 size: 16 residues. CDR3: CAISARGDWQNNEQFF. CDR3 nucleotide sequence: TGTGCCATCAGTGCCCGCGGAGACTGGCAGAACAATGAGCAGTTCTTC.

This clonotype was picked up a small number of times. CDR3 in amino acids: CASSLGRAYGYTF. CDR3 sequence (DNA): TGTGCCAGCAGCTTAGGCAGGGCCTATGGCTACACCTTC. This chain uses TRBV7-9 with TRBJ1-2, with TRBD1 as a possible D gene (5 bases). Germline V gene lookup returns CDR1 SEHNR and CDR2 FQNEAQ (reference sequence). V lost 1 base, J lost 4 bases, and 7 bases lay in between. The CDR3 contains 13 residues.

The CDR3 reads CASSSQKSSYNEQFF. As DNA, the CDR3 is TGTGCCAGCAGCTCCCAGAAGAGCTCCTACAATGAGCAGTTCTTC. The chain carries TRBV21-1 and TRBJ2-1. TRBV21-1 is reported as a pseudogene. The CDR3 has 15 residues.

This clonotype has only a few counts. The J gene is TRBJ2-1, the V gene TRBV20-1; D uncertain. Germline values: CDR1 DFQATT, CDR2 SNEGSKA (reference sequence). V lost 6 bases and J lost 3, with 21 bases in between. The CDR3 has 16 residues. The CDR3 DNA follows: TGCAGTGCAACCACTCAGGATCATGTTAACTACAATGAGCAGTTCTTC. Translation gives CSATTQDHVNYNEQFF.

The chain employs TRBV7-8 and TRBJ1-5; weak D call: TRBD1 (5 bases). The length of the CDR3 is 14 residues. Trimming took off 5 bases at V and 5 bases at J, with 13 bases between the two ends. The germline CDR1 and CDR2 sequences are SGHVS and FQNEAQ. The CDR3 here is CASSQWGEDQPQHF. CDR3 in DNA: TGTGCCAGCAGCCAGTGGGGGGAGGATCAGCCCCAGCATTTT. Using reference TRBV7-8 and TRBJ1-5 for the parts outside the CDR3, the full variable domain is GAGVSQSPRYKVAKRGQDVALRCDPISGHVSLFWYQQALGQGPEFLTYFQNEAQLDKSGLPSDRFFAERPEGSVSTLKIQRTQQEDSAVYLCASSQWGEDQPQHFGDGTRLSIL.

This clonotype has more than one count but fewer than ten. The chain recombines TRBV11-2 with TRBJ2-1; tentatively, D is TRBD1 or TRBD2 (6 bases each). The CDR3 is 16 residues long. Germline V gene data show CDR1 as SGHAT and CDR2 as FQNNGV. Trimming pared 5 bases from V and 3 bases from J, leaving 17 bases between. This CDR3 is CASSRGLAERYNEQFF. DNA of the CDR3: TGTGCCAGCAGCCGGGGGCTAGCCGAACGCTACAATGAGCAGTTCTTC.

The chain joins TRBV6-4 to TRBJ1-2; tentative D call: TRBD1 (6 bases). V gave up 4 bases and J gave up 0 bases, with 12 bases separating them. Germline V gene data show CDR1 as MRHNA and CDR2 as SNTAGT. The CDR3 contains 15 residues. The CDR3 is CASSVDSWSNYGYTF. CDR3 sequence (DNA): TGTGCCAGCAGTGTGGACAGTTGGTCTAACTATGGCTACACCTTC.

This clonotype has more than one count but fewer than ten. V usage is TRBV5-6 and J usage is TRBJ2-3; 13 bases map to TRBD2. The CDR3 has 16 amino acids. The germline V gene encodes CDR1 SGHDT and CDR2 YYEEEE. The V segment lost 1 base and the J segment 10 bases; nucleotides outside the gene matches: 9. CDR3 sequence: CASSLWTSGGLRSQYF. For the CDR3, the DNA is TGTGCCAGCAGCTTGTGGACTAGCGGGGGCTTACGGTCGCAGTATTTT.